This T cell receptor beta chain was retrieved from a study of blood T cells in healthy people across ages (dated by TCRdb to between 2015 and 2017). Study-wide context: Template switching captured roughly one uniquely barcoded TCR beta cDNA molecule per two T cells in model experiments. Using deep sequencing normalized with unique cDNA molecular identifiers, the study measured how TCR beta repertoire diversity changes with age. The donors were split into four age groups: young (average about 15 years), middle-aged (about 40), aged (more than 60) and long-lived (under 85). The study analyzed two additional independent replicas of 1 million unique cDNA reads from the same blood draw for two donors, one aged 18 to 29 and one aged 80 or older.

Counted from cysteine to phenylalanine, this CDR3 has 14 amino acids. The read is trimmed to its CDR3 DNA, 42 bases read in frame from base 1. The CDR1 and CDR2 encoded by the germline V gene are SGHRS and YFSETQ. Trimming removed 6 bases from V and 4 bases from J, leaving 16 bases between the germline ends. A note on this clonotype: The clone's antigen remains unknown. Base qualities are not provided; no much larger clone lies one nucleotide away.

Donors were 35 to 40 systemically healthy Caucasian individuals from Russia aged roughly 6 to 95 years. Each donor gave around 9.8 milliliters of peripheral blood, collected into EDTA-treated Vacutainer tubes. Ficoll-Paque density-gradient centrifugation was used to isolate PBMCs, with at least 6.5 million per sample. Trizol reagent was used to extract total RNA from the PBMCs, yielding at least 5.5 micrograms per sample. For every donor, an aliquot of PBMCs went through flow cytometry to measure the percentages of naive CD45RAhigh/CD27high T cells. Library generation was performed with 5' RACE. Sequencing was performed on an Illumina HiSeq 2500. A second roughly 6 to 11 cycle PCR used a sample-barcoded 5' primer and a J-beta primer mix. Each TCR beta cDNA molecule received a unique molecular identifier from a template-switch 5' adaptor carrying 12 random nucleotides. Each sample yielded at least 2.5 million CDR3-containing paired-end reads. First-strand cDNA was synthesized from all RNA with the Mint cDNA synthesis kit, primed by a TRBC-specific oligonucleotide. Following uracil-DNA glycosylase treatment, a first 18-cycle PCR with universal primers M1SS and BC2_uni_R was performed on all cDNA. The original pipeline was this. For normalization, 1 million high-quality reads, each with a distinct molecular identifier, were randomly selected from each sample. Reads sharing molecular identifiers were discarded rather than binned into consensus sequences. MiTCR, set to a Q25 quality threshold and the strictest error-elimination algorithm, was used for CDR3 identification, clonotype clustering and error correction. Lower-bound total TCR beta diversity was estimated with a nonparametric unseen species model using Euler transformation. TCRdb reran the public reads through fastp at Q25 and MiXCR, keeping productive beta chains. Each record represents a unique CDR3 protein, reported with the most common genes and DNA among its rows. What appears here as the V and J calls and clone size reflects TCRdb's work, not the paper's. In all, the sample holds around 700,000 distinct CDR3 sequences, and about 25% of those were seen once. Jointly, the top ten make up 9% to 9.5% of the sample.

General study outcomes and caveats: A strong correlation was found between observed TCR beta diversity and the percentage of naive T cells measured by flow cytometry. Compared with the aged group, more naive CD4+ T cells, fewer expanded clones and increased TCR diversity were shown by the long-lived group, suggesting age selection. Estimates of total diversity based on one million sequenced T cells were considered lower bounds and underestimates. Bulk unsorted PBMC profiling prevented conclusive comparison of naive and antigen-experienced compartments. Because donor CMV infection status was unknown, age-related changes in expanded clonotypes were potentially confounded. Observed TCR beta diversity per million T cells fell roughly linearly with age, and a significant reduction was already apparent by age around 40.

The data also belong to a second study, concerning T cells of mothers and their children. From the second report: Donors were nine systemically healthy Caucasian individuals: three mothers and their six children. cDNA synthesis consumed the entire amount of extracted RNA, loaded at approximately 1.6 ug RNA in each 15 ul reaction. In the second PCR, sample barcodes and 2-4 random nucleotides were introduced via the M1S primer. Over 8 million TCR beta CDR3 reads were obtained for each mother, and 3 million to 3.5 million reads were obtained for each child. Thymic selection shapes the output of TCR recombination in a similar way in related and unrelated pairs, and inherited differences have a minor effect. Normalized repertoire overlap in related mother-child pairs was always slightly higher than in unrelated mother-child pairs, but the difference was never significant. No persistent microchimeric T cell clones were detected, at a sensitivity of 90 to 100 clones per million clonotypes. Deep NGS was used in the study to compare the TCR beta repertoires of mothers and children and to look for features that separate related mother-child pairs from unrelated individuals. On average, the children were approximately 12 +/- 4 years old, while the mothers were 40 +/- 4 years old. Libraries were sequenced on Illumina HiSeq 2000 with 100+100 nt paired-end reads after adapter ligation with NEBNext reagents. To prevent cross-contamination, the mother and child libraries were prepared a month apart and were sequenced in separate runs. For each donor, somewhere between about 450,000 and 2,000,000 distinct TCR beta clonotypes were identified. Naive TCR beta clonotypes were estimated from low-frequency clonotypes matched to each donor's FACS-determined naive share, without sorting.

The specimen was blood. The sequence derives from a boy aged 10-17 years in good health. The chain was built from TRBV5-1 and TRBJ2-5, with a tentative D gene TRBD2 over 5 matching bases. The nucleotide sequence is TGCGCCAGCAAAGTCGGTAGTGGAGGAGAGACCCAGTACTTC. It translates as CASKVGSGGETQYF.